The rows below give T cell receptor beta chains drawn from one sample of a study of blood T cell repertoires in COVID-19. Only in-frame clones appear in the TCRdb table, and some are missing; sequencing was by immunoSEQ multiplex PCR. Among under 300,000 clones, roughly 90% were seen once, and the ten largest hold around 2.2%. The source material was peripheral blood. The origin of the receptors is a woman aged 40 to 49 who had recovered from COVID-19. Both conserved end residues are part of each CDR3.

v_call	j_call	cdr3_aa
TRBV18	TRBJ2-5	CASSPRRETQYF
TRBV28	TRBJ1-2	CASSLLSLVRFRDSRYPDGYTF
TRBV13	TRBJ2-5	CASSLGQDRYF
TRBV9	TRBJ2-7	CASSVGAGGDYEQYF
TRBV6-6	TRBJ1-6	CASSPRGGAFNSPLHF
TRBV11-3	TRBJ2-2	CASSNVRVGELFF
TRBV5-5	TRBJ2-7	CASSSGGPRQGRYEQYF
TRBV4-1	TRBJ1-3	CASSPSGGSGNTIYF
TRBV6-8	TRBJ1-4	CASSIPGGGREKLFF
TRBV7-6	TRBJ2-2	CASSVRNTGGEFIHAGELFF